This T cell receptor (beta chain) was sequenced during a study of T cell repertoires in cytomegalovirus infection. Comments on this clonotype: Its specificity is unknown.

Trimming stripped 1 base from V and 1 base from J, with 7 bases between. The CDR3 spans 14 residues. Germline assignment: CDR1 LGHDT and CDR2 YNNKEL (reference sequence). TCRdb redid the calling of the reads with MiXCR, one entry per CDR3 protein. The table includes 300,000 to 400,000 distinct CDR3 sequences, approximately 32% detected once. The V call is TRBV3-1, the J call TRBJ1-1; TRBD1 might be the D (5 bases). This specimen was cultured PBMCs, taken from culture after CMV antigen stimulation. The TCR sequence derives from a human donor in good health (CMV status not recorded). Some clones in this sample may be carry-over from other donors' samples. The CDR3 region has the DNA TGTGCCAGCAGCCAAGCGGACAAGAACACTGAAGCTTTCTTT. Its translation: CASSQADKNTEAFF.